The sequence of this T cell receptor (beta chain) was determined in a study of tumor-infiltrating lymphocytes in primary liver carcinoma. Study conclusions and caveats: Blood's top-250-clone fraction was significantly lower than that of tumors (p = 0.039).

From roughly 21-30 mg of unsorted bulk tissue, DNA and RNA were co-extracted together. There are 18 residues in the CDR3. Looked up from germline, CDR1 is MNHEY and CDR2 is SVGAGI. Total RNA amounting to 500 ng was the source from which TCR beta cDNA was made with a constant-region primer. Three nested multiplex PCR rounds of slightly modified ARM-PCR generated TCR beta libraries. TRBV1-TRBV30 forward primers paired with a C-beta reverse primer were used in the first two PCR rounds, which ran roughly 10 cycles each. From the multiplex PCR reads, TCRdb called clonotypes with MiXCR, one entry per CDR3 protein. The sample lists tens of thousands of distinct CDR3 sequences; roughly 74% were seen once. Regarding this clonotype: As yet, its antigen is unknown. One end of the junction does not line up with germline, which may come from a read error.

The sequenced sample consisted of tumor-adjacent normal liver tissue. The receptor was isolated from a man between 40 and 49 years old with primary liver carcinoma and hepatitis B virus infection. The V call is TRBV6-5, the J call TRBJ2-7; D remains unclear. CDR3 in DNA: TGTGCCAGCAGTTACAAGGGCCCTACCACTTCGATACTCTACGAGCAATACTTC. This codes for CASSYKGPTTSILYEQYF.